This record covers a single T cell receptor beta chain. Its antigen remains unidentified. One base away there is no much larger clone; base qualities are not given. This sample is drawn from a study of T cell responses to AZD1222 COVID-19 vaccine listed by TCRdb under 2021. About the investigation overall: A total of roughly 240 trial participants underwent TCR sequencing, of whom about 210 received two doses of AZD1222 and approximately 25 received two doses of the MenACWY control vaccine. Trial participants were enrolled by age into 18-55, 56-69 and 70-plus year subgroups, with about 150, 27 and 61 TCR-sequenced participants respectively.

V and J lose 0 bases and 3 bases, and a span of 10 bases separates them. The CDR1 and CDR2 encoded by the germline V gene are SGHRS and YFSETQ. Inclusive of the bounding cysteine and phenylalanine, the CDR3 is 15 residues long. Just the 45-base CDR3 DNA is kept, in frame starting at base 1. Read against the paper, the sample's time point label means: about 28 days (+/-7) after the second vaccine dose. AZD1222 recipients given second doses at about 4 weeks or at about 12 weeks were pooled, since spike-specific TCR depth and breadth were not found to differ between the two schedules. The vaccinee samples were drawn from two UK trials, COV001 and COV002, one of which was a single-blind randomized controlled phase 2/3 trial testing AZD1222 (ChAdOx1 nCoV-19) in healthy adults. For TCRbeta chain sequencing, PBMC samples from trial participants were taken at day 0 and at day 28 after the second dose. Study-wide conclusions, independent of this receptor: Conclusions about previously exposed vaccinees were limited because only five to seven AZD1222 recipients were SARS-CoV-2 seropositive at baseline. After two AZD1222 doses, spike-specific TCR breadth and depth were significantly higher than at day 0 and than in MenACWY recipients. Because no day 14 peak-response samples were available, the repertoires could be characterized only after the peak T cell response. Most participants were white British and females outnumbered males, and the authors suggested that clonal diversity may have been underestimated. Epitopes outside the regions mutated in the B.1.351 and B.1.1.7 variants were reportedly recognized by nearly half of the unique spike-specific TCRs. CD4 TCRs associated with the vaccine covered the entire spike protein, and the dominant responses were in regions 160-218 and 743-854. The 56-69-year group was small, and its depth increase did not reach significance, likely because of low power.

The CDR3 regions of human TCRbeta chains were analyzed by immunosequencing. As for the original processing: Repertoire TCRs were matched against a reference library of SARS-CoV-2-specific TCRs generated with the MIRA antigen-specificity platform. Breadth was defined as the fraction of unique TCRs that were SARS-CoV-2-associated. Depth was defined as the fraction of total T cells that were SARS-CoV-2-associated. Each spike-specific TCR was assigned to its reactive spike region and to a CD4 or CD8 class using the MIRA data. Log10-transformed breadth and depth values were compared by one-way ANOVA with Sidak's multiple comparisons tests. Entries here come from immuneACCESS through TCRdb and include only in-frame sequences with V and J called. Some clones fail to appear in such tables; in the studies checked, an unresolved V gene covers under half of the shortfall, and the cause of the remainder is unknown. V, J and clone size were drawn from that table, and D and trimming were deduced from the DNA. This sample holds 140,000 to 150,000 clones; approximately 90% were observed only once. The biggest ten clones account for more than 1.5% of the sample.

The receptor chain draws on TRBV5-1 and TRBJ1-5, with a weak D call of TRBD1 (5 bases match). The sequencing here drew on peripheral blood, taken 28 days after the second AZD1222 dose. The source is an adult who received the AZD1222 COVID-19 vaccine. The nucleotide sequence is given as TGCGCCAGCAGCTTGGGGGGGACCCCCAATCAGCCCCAGCATTTT. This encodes CASSLGGTPNQPQHF. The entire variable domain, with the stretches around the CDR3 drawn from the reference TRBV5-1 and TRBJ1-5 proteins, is KAGVTQTPRYLIKTRGQQVTLSCSPISGHRSVSWYQQTPGQGLQFLFEYFSETQRNKGNFPGRFSGRQFSNSRSEMNVSTLELGDSALYLCASSLGGTPNQPQHFGDGTRLSIL.